Included here is one T cell receptor (beta chain) sequence, with context. CDR1 and CDR2 from the germline V gene are SGHTA and FQGTGA. The CDR3 is 14 amino acids. V was clipped by 2 bases and J by 4 bases, with 6 bases between them. This sample was taken from a study of CD8 T cells in Susac syndrome. RNA totalling about 0.45 to 1 ug underwent reverse transcription with random hexamers. MiXCR, run by TCRdb on the immunoSEQ multiplex PCR reads, gives a single entry per CDR3 protein. The sample has a few hundred thousand distinct CDR3 sequences, roughly 84% seen once; the top ten hold 0.11%. This receptor was obtained from a human donor with multiple sclerosis. What was sequenced was CD8+ T cells from PBMCs. This chain connects TRBV7-3 to TRBJ1-6; D call uncertain. DNA of the CDR3: TGTGCCAGCAGCTTAGGCGGATATAATTCACCCCTCCACTTT. Protein sequence: CASSLGGYNSPLHF.